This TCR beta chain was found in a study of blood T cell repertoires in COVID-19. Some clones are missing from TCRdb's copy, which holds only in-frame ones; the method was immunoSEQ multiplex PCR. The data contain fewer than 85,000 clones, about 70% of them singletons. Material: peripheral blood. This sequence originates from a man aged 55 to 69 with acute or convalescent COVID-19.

CDR3 in DNA: TGTGCCAGCAGCGTAGTACCAGGGATCAATGAGCAGTTCTTC. This codes for CASSVVPGINEQFF. The rearrangement links TRBV9 to TRBJ2-1; the D gene is possibly TRBD1 (5 bases). The CDR3 extends over 14 amino acids. Trimming cost V 0 bases and J 6 bases, with 10 bases left between them. Germline CDR1 SGDLS, CDR2 YYNGEE.